This T cell receptor (beta chain) came from a study of identical twins. Each CDR3 protein is one row after TCRdb ran MiXCR on the 5' RACE reads. The sample has 450,000 or so distinct CDR3 sequences, over 12% seen once; the top ten hold approximately 0.52%. The CDR3 contains 11 residues. The V and J ends lost 8 bases and 5 bases respectively, with 7 bases between them. CDR1 is LNHNV, CDR2 YYDKDF, per germline (reference sequence). These same records also appear under a second study, on yellow fever vaccine responses in identical twins.

Material: CD4+ T cells sorted from blood. This receptor was identified in a young woman in good health. The gene calls are TRBV15 and TRBJ2-1, with D perhaps TRBD2 (6 bases). CDR3 protein: CATGGDNEQFF. The CDR3 DNA is TGTGCCACCGGAGGGGACAATGAGCAGTTCTTC.